The clone carrying this T cell receptor (beta chain) occurred a few times. The junction does not match germline at one end; this may be a read error. The data belong to a study of PD-1 blockade in mismatch repair-deficient tumors. CDR1 LNHDA and CDR2 SQIVND come from the germline V gene (reference sequence). CDR3 size: 12 residues. Sequencing was performed with immunoSEQ multiplex PCR; in TCRdb, only in-frame clones are kept and a portion is missing. The sample includes 75,000 to 85,000 clones, roughly 80% of them seen just once. Here the sequenced sample was peripheral blood, taken 12 weeks after starting pembrolizumab. This sequence was found in an adult with mismatch repair-deficient cancer. The V gene is TRBV19, the J gene TRBJ2-4; 9 nucleotides agree with TRBD1. CDR3 sequence (DNA): TGTGCCAGTAGTGTTCCGGGACAGGGTCTGTCTTTC. It is translated as CASSVPGQGLSF.